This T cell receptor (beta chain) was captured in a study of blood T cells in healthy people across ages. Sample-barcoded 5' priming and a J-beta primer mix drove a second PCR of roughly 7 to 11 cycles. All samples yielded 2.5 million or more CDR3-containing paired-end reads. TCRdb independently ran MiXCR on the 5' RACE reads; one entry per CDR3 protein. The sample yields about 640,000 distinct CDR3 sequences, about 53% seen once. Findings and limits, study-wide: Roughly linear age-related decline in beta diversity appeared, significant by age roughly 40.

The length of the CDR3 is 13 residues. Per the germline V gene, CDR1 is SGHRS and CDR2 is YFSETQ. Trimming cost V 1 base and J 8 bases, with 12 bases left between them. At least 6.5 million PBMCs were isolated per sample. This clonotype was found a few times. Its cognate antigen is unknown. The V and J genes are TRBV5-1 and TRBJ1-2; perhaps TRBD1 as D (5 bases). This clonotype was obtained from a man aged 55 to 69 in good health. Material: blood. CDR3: CASSLSQGEGYTF. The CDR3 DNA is TGCGCCAGCAGCTTGTCTCAGGGCGAGGGCTACACCTTC.